These T cell receptor beta chains were read from a single sample in a study of blood T cell repertoires in COVID-19. Sequencing used immunoSEQ multiplex PCR; TCRdb keeps in-frame clones, though not all of them. The sample has approximately 94,000 clones; almost 90% are singletons. Sequences were obtained from peripheral blood. The receptor set was obtained from a woman in her 70s with acute or convalescent COVID-19. Each CDR3 is given with its conserved first and last residue. The order of the fields is D gene, clone size, V gene, J gene, CDR3 protein, CDR3 DNA. A D gene is named only where the DNA matches it firmly. Expanded clones are given a class, and other clones once, few, many or no size at all.

TRBD2,once,TRBV25-1,TRBJ2-1,CASSGEGSHNEQFF,TGTGCCAGCAGTGGGGAGGGGAGCCACAATGAGCAGTTCTTC
-,-,TRBV5-4,TRBJ2-1,CASSSGSNLNNEQFF,TGTGCCAGCAGCTCGGGGTCGAATCTCAACAATGAGCAGTTCTTC
-,-,TRBV7-3,TRBJ2-1,CASSRGTSEQFF,TGTGCCAGCAGCCGCGGTACCAGTGAGCAGTTCTTC
-,-,TRBV19,TRBJ1-2,CATSRDFFYGYTF,TGTGCCACCTCGCGGGACTTCTTCTATGGCTACACCTTC
-,-,TRBV9,TRBJ1-1,CASSVQENTEAFF,TGTGCCAGCAGCGTACAGGAGAACACTGAAGCTTTCTTT
-,-,TRBV19,TRBJ2-1,CASSRLRTDRNNEQFF,TGTGCCAGTAGTCGACTAAGGACCGACCGAAACAATGAGCAGTTCTTC
TRBD2,-,TRBV7-7,TRBJ2-5,CASSFSSGGETQYF,TGTGCCAGCAGCTTCTCTAGCGGGGGTGAGACCCAGTACTTC
TRBD1,-,TRBV27,TRBJ2-7,CASSFIAQTGHLREQYF,TGTGCCAGCAGTTTCATAGCTCAGACAGGGCATTTACGCGAGCAGTACTTC
-,-,TRBV27,TRBJ1-4,CASSLVHGVGEKLFF,TGTGCCAGCAGTTTGGTGCACGGGGTAGGAGAAAAACTGTTTTTT
-,-,TRBV30,TRBJ2-2,CAWRTQPGVRTGELFF,TGTGCCTGGAGAACCCAGCCGGGAGTAAGGACCGGGGAGCTGTTTTTT
TRBD1,-,TRBV19,TRBJ1-1,CASSIGTGFWDTEAFF,TGTGCCAGTAGTATTGGGACAGGGTTTTGGGACACTGAAGCTTTCTTT
-,-,TRBV6-5,TRBJ1-6,CASSIEGTSGSPLHF,TGTGCCAGCAGCATCGAAGGGACCAGCGGGTCACCCCTCCACTTT
TRBD1,-,TRBV7-7,TRBJ2-7,CASSSSPGQGNEQYF,TGTGCTAGCAGCTCTTCTCCGGGACAGGGGAACGAGCAGTACTTC
-,-,TRBV9,TRBJ2-7,CASSADSSSYEQYF,TGTGCCAGCAGCGCTGACAGCAGCTCCTACGAGCAGTACTTC
-,-,TRBV7-8,TRBJ2-2,CASSLEGRNTGELFF,TGTGCCAGCAGCTTAGAGGGGCGGAACACCGGGGAGCTGTTTTTT
TRBD1,-,TRBV4-1,TRBJ1-2,CASSLLRDRERGYTF,TGCGCCAGCAGCCTGCTGAGAGACAGGGAGCGTGGCTACACCTTC
-,-,TRBV2,TRBJ1-2,CASSRQDYGYTF,TGTGCCAGCAGTCGACAGGACTATGGCTACACCTTC
TRBD1,-,TRBV7-9,TRBJ2-7,CASSLSGQALEPYEQYF,TGTGCCAGCAGCTTATCTGGACAGGCCCTGGAGCCTTACGAGCAGTACTTC
TRBD1,-,TRBV18,TRBJ1-3,CASSPWTGVRGASGNTIYF,TGTGCCAGCTCACCTTGGACAGGGGTGAGAGGGGCCTCTGGAAACACCATATATTTT
-,-,TRBV10-2,TRBJ1-2,CASSVETIGGYTF,TGCGCCAGCAGTGTTGAGACTATTGGAGGCTACACCTTC
TRBD1,few,TRBV2,TRBJ1-5,CASSFDRDQPQHF,TGTGCCAGCAGTTTCGACAGGGATCAGCCCCAGCATTTT
TRBD2,-,TRBV7-9,TRBJ2-3,CASSLSRGGPGDTQYF,TGTGCCAGCAGCTTAAGTCGCGGGGGGCCCGGTGATACGCAGTATTTT
-,-,TRBV10-3,TRBJ2-7,CAISEPPPAYEQYF,TGTGCCATCAGTGAGCCTCCCCCTGCCTACGAGCAGTACTTC
-,-,TRBV28,TRBJ1-5,CASIPSLGKEGNQPQHF,TGTGCCAGCATCCCCTCCCTGGGCAAGGAGGGCAATCAGCCCCAGCATTTT
-,-,TRBV7-3,TRBJ1-1,CASSFSPGNTEAFF,TGTGCCAGCAGCTTCAGTCCTGGGAACACTGAAGCTTTCTTT
TRBD1,-,TRBV4-1,TRBJ1-5,CASSRGTGGQPQHF,TGCGCCAGCAGCCGAGGGACAGGGGGTCAGCCCCAGCATTTT
TRBD1,-,TRBV24-1,TRBJ1-3,CATSDPRDRRNTIYF,TGTGCCACCAGTGATCCACGGGACAGAAGAAACACCATATATTTT
-,once,TRBV28,TRBJ1-1,CASSLTFRGSTEAFF,TGTGCCAGCAGTTTAACGTTTAGGGGTAGTACTGAAGCTTTCTTT
TRBD1,-,TRBV5-1,TRBJ1-4,CASSPTGATDEKLFF,TGCGCCAGCAGCCCGACAGGGGCCACGGATGAAAAACTGTTTTTT
-,-,TRBV5-4,TRBJ2-3,CASTKPGTRTDTQYF,TGTGCCAGCACCAAACCCGGGACACGTACAGATACGCAGTATTTT
-,-,TRBV6-6,TRBJ2-7,CASGGLSYEQYF,TGTGCCAGCGGAGGACTATCCTACGAGCAGTACTTC
TRBD1,-,TRBV3-1/TRBV3-2,TRBJ2-5,CASSQGQGREETQYF,TGTGCCAGCAGCCAGGGACAGGGTCGGGAGGAGACCCAGTACTTC
TRBD1,-,TRBV18,TRBJ2-2,CASSPTDRGTIFPLGELFF,TGTGCCAGCTCACCTACGGACAGGGGAACTATCTTTCCCTTAGGGGAGCTGTTTTTT
-,-,TRBV4-1,TRBJ2-3,CASSQAGDTQYF,TGCGCCAGCAGCCAAGCCGGAGATACGCAGTATTTT
-,-,TRBV7-9,TRBJ1-2,CASSGQGFDIDGYTF,TGTGCCAGCAGCGGTCAGGGTTTCGATATTGATGGCTACACCTTC
TRBD1,-,TRBV29-1,TRBJ1-2,CSVPDRGSGGYTF,TGCAGCGTACCGGACAGGGGATCAGGTGGCTACACCTTC
-,-,TRBV27,TRBJ1-3,CASSPTGNSGNTIYF,TGTGCCAGCAGTCCTACAGGGAACTCTGGAAACACCATATATTTT
-,-,TRBV5-8,TRBJ1-3,CASSFGPLTGNTIYF,TGTGCCAGCAGCTTTGGCCCCTTGACTGGAAACACCATATATTTT
-,-,TRBV3-1/TRBV3-2,TRBJ2-2,CASSQRGARRNTGELFF,TGTGCCAGCAGCCAACGGGGGGCAAGACGGAACACCGGGGAGCTGTTTTTT
-,-,TRBV29-1,TRBJ1-1,CSVQDNTGHTEAFF,TGCAGCGTCCAAGATAATACAGGGCATACTGAAGCTTTCTTT
TRBD2,-,TRBV19,TRBJ2-1,CASSIGTSGLNEQFF,TGTGCCAGTAGTATTGGGACTAGCGGCCTCAATGAGCAGTTCTTC
-,once,TRBV5-6,TRBJ2-7,CASSFGPGDSYEQYF,TGTGCCAGCAGCTTTGGGCCAGGGGACTCCTACGAGCAGTACTTC
TRBD1,-,TRBV29-1,TRBJ1-1,CSARGQGSTEAFF,TGCAGCGCTCGAGGACAGGGTAGCACTGAAGCTTTCTTT
TRBD1,-,TRBV9,TRBJ2-5,CASSVGQGKETQYF,TGTGCCAGCAGCGTAGGACAGGGGAAAGAGACCCAGTACTTC
-,-,TRBV4-2,TRBJ2-1,CASSQDAENNEQFF,TGTGCCAGCAGCCAAGACGCGGAAAACAATGAGCAGTTCTTC
-,-,TRBV28,TRBJ1-6,CASSSQAISPLHF,TGTGCCAGCAGTTCCCAAGCAATTTCACCCCTCCACTTT
TRBD1,once,TRBV10-3,TRBJ1-2,CALRTGTGGYTF,TGTGCCTTAAGGACAGGGACGGGAGGCTACACCTTC
TRBD1,-,TRBV29-1,TRBJ2-4,CSVDQGAVGNIQYF,TGCAGCGTTGACCAGGGGGCAGTAGGTAACATTCAGTACTTC
TRBD2,-,TRBV6-4,TRBJ2-4,CASSDFLPGLAGGDVNIQYF,TGTGCCAGCAGTGACTTTCTCCCGGGACTAGCGGGAGGCGATGTAAACATTCAGTACTTC
TRBD1,few,TRBV7-9,TRBJ2-5,CASSLEDYMGRGLKETQYF,TGTGCCAGCAGCTTAGAGGATTATATGGGCAGGGGGCTTAAAGAGACCCAGTACTTC
-,-,TRBV3-1/TRBV3-2,TRBJ1-6,CASSQLLTGSVSPLHF,TGTGCCAGCAGCCAACTCCTGACAGGTTCCGTGTCACCCCTCCACTTT